These 15 T cell receptor beta chains were sequenced from one sample in a study of CD8 T cells in Susac syndrome. A quantity of 0.5 to 1 ug RNA underwent reverse transcription using random hexamers. TCRdb itself ran the immunoSEQ multiplex PCR reads through MiXCR, one entry per CDR3 protein. The table has 65,000 to 80,000 distinct CDR3 sequences, around 90% seen once; the top ten hold under 0.65%. Sequencing used CD8+ T cells from PBMCs. These TCRs come from a human donor with multiple sclerosis.

The V gene is TRBV7-3, the J gene TRBJ2-1; TRBD2 agrees at 10 bases. The germline V gene has CDR1 SGHTA and CDR2 FQGTGA. The trim removed 5 bases at V and 2 bases at J, leaving 3 bases unmatched. This CDR3 is built from 15 residues. The DNA for the CDR3 is TGTGCCAGCAGCACCGGACTAGCGGCCTACAATGAGCAGTTCTTC. Protein: CASSTGLAAYNEQFF. Full variable domain (outside the CDR3, taken from reference TRBV7-3 and TRBJ2-1): GAGVSQTPSNKVTEKGKYVELRCDPISGHTALYWYRQSLGQGPEFLIYFQGTGAADDSGLPNDRFFAVRPEGSVSTLKIQRTERGDSAVYLCASSTGLAAYNEQFFGPGTRLTVL.

The V gene is TRBV15, the J gene TRBJ1-3; D perhaps matches TRBD1 (5 bases). V lost 1 base and J 1 base, leaving 20 bases between the germline ends. The CDR3 sequence is 19 residues long. In germline, CDR1 is LNHNV, CDR2 YYDKDF (reference sequence). The CDR3 coding sequence is TGTGCCACCAGCAGAGGCGGGGGAGAGGGATCGGGTTCTGGAAACACCATATATTTT. It translates to CATSRGGGEGSGSGNTIYF.

The chain couples TRBV7-9 to TRBJ2-5; 10 nucleotides align to TRBD2. The trim removed 6 bases at V and 1 base at J, leaving 8 bases unmatched. This CDR3 has 16 residues. Germline-derived CDR1 and CDR2 are SEHNR and FQNEAQ (reference sequence). CDR3 bases: TGTGCCAGCAGTCTTACCACTAGCGGGGCCCAAGAGACCCAGTACTTC. Translating it yields CASSLTTSGAQETQYF.

The J gene is TRBJ2-7, the V gene TRBV20-1, with TRBD1 matching 7 bases. V lost 0 bases and J lost 6; bases outside the gene matches: 8. The CDR3 has 14 amino acids. CDR1 and CDR2 from the germline V gene are DFQATT and SNEGSKA (reference sequence). Written as DNA, the CDR3 is TGCAGTGCTAGAGACCTATTGGGACAGCCCGAGCAGTACTTC. Amino acids: CSARDLLGQPEQYF.

The gene calls are TRBV27 and TRBJ2-5; D ambiguous. Per the germline V gene, CDR1 is MNHEY and CDR2 is SMNVEV (reference sequence). CDR3 length: 14 residues. The V gene lost 3 bases and the J gene lost 7 bases, with 15 bases spanning the gap. CDR3 bases: TGTGCCAGCAGTTTTGGGGTGGCGGCGGCGACCCAGTACTTC. Encoded protein: CASSFGVAAATQYF.

The V and J genes are TRBV2 and TRBJ1-2; no reliable D call. This CDR3 spans 13 amino acids. CDR1 is SNHLY and CDR2 is FYNNEI in the germline V gene. The V end was cut by 2 bases, the J end by 5 bases, with 9 bases between. CDR3 coding DNA: TGTGCCAGCAGTGAATTTGTCTGGTATGGCTACACCTTC. Protein: CASSEFVWYGYTF.

The chain links TRBV28 to TRBJ1-5, with no clear D. This CDR3 contains 12 residues. Per the germline V gene, CDR1 is MDHEN and CDR2 is SYDVKM. Trimming left V 5 bases short and J 7 bases short, with 9 bases between. This chain's CDR3 is CASSAPGQPQHF. CDR3 DNA: TGTGCCAGCAGTGCCCCTGGGCAGCCCCAGCATTTT.

This clonotype is a singleton in its sample. The V gene is TRBV4-1, the J gene TRBJ2-7; weak D call: TRBD1 (5 bases). This CDR3 is built from 14 residues. Germline V gene data show CDR1 as MGHRA and CDR2 as YSYEKL. Trimming left V 0 bases short and J 2 bases short, with 8 bases between. The chain's CDR3 is CASSQERGTYEQYF. The DNA of the CDR3 is TGCGCCAGCAGCCAAGAAAGGGGCACCTACGAGCAGTACTTC.

The chain couples TRBV2 to TRBJ1-1; no firm D call. There are 13 residues in the CDR3. The V end lost 11 bases, the J end lost 2 bases, and 15 bases lay between the germline ends. Germline V gene sequence: CDR1 SNHLY, CDR2 FYNNEI. The chain's CDR3 is CASSDSGNTEAFF. CDR3 nucleotide sequence: TGTGCCTCCAGTGATAGTGGTAACACTGAAGCTTTCTTT.

The genes are TRBV20-1 and TRBJ1-1, with a weak D call TRBD1 (6 bases). This CDR3 is built from 13 residues. V was shortened by 8 bases and J by 10 bases, with 23 bases between the two germline ends. The germline V gene has CDR1 DFQATT and CDR2 SNEGSKA (reference sequence). CDR3 amino acids: CSLMFQGRVVAFF. Written as DNA, the CDR3 is TGCAGTCTAATGTTTCAGGGGCGGGTTGTAGCTTTCTTT.

The CDR3 DNA is TGTGCCAGCAGTTACTCGGGGGTCCATTTGTCCTACAATGAGCAGTTCTTC. Translated, it gives CASSYSGVHLSYNEQFF. The chain couples TRBV6-5 to TRBJ2-1, with D possibly called TRBD1 or TRBD2 (5 bases each). Germline V gene lookup returns CDR1 MNHEY and CDR2 SVGAGI. The CDR3 covers 17 residues. V was clipped by 0 bases and J by 1 base, with 13 bases between them.

CDR3 residues: CASSQRGRAYEQYF. CDR3 nucleotide sequence: TGTGCCAGCAGCCAGAGAGGGAGGGCCTACGAGCAGTACTTC. The chain employs TRBV6-5 and TRBJ2-7; 7 bases map to TRBD2. With 6 bases clipped from V and 2 bases from J, the junction kept 7 bases outside the gene matches. The CDR3 has 14 amino acids. Germline V gene sequence: CDR1 MNHEY, CDR2 SVGAGI.

This clonotype was counted a single time. The chain employs TRBV19 and TRBJ1-2; D possibly corresponds to TRBD1 (6 bases). The V and J ends lost 0 bases and 3 bases respectively, with 17 bases between them. The CDR3 covers 17 residues. Germline V gene data show CDR1 as LNHDA and CDR2 as SQIVND (reference sequence). This CDR3 reads CASSIEMLGAFDYGYTF. CDR3 DNA sequence: TGTGCCAGTAGTATAGAGATGTTGGGGGCCTTCGACTATGGCTACACCTTC. The full variable domain, with the rest looked up from reference TRBV19 and TRBJ1-2, is DGGITQSPKYLFRKEGQNVTLSCEQNLNHDAMYWYRQDPGQGLRLIYYSQIVNDFQKGDIAEGYSVSREKKESFPLTVTSAQKNPTAFYLCASSIEMLGAFDYGYTFGSGTRLTVV.

V is TRBV2 and J is TRBJ2-7; possibly TRBD2 for D (5 bases). Trimming stripped 0 bases from V and 4 bases from J, with 16 bases between. Germline V CDR1 and CDR2: SNHLY, FYNNEI. This CDR3 spans 16 amino acids. The CDR3 DNA reads TGTGCCAGCAGTGAAGCGCGACCGGGAAGGAAGTACGAGCAGTACTTC. Protein: CASSEARPGRKYEQYF.

V and J are TRBV27 and TRBJ2-7; D possibly matches TRBD1 or TRBD2 (6 bases each). The germline CDR1 and CDR2 sequences are MNHEY and SMNVEV (reference sequence). The CDR3 length is 14 residues. The V end was cut by 2 bases, the J end by 5 bases, with 13 bases between. The chain's CDR3 is CASSLRGGSHEQYF. The CDR3 nucleotides are TGTGCCAGCAGTTTAAGAGGGGGGAGCCACGAGCAGTACTTC.